This TCR beta chain originates from a study of cytomegalovirus exposure and HLA in healthy donors. About the study: There were some 410 genotyped donors. Of these, roughly 84% fell in the genetic ancestry cluster associated with self-reported Caucasian donors. Study observations and caveats: Overall, around 150 TCR beta chains were annotated as cytomegalovirus-associated. Analysis performed later found 16,000 or so TCR beta sequences associated with HLA alleles at 0.05 false discovery rate.

Trimming pared 7 bases from V and 2 bases from J, leaving 17 bases between. The CDR3 is made up of 16 amino acids. Germline loops: CDR1 SGHTA, CDR2 FQGNSA. Vbeta (60) and Jbeta (13) primers were used in the PCR. Assay used: immunoSEQ multiplex PCR; TCRdb lists only in-frame clones, some missing. This sample has 150,000 to 200,000 clones, with about 85% found just once. A remark on this clone: What it recognizes is unknown.

This TCR was recovered from a man in his late teens or twenties in good health and CMV-seropositive. Sequencing used PBMCs. The chain carries TRBV7-2 and TRBJ2-2; a weak D match, TRBD2 (6 bases). The CDR3 sequence is CASTPVGGVNTGELFF. The CDR3 nucleotides read TGTGCCAGCACCCCCGTGGGGGGAGTTAACACCGGGGAGCTGTTTTTT.